This TCR beta chain comes out of a study of blood T cell repertoires in COVID-19. The repertoire was sequenced with immunoSEQ multiplex PCR; TCRdb's copy has only in-frame clones and lacks some. Of more than 200,000 clones detected, roughly 86% appear once; the ten largest clones hold approximately 4.3%. V shed 6 bases and J 6 bases; nucleotides not matched to a gene: 8. The germline gives CDR1 MNHEY, CDR2 SVGAGI. This CDR3 comprises 15 residues. The V and J genes are TRBV6-5 and TRBJ2-1; TRBD1 matches 10 bases. The sequencing sample was made of PBMCs or T cells enriched from blood (not recorded which). This TCR came from a woman aged 25 to 39 with acute COVID-19. CDR3: CASRDDRGLANEQFF. The CDR3 DNA sequence: TGTGCCAGCAGAGATGACAGGGGGCTCGCCAATGAGCAGTTCTTC.